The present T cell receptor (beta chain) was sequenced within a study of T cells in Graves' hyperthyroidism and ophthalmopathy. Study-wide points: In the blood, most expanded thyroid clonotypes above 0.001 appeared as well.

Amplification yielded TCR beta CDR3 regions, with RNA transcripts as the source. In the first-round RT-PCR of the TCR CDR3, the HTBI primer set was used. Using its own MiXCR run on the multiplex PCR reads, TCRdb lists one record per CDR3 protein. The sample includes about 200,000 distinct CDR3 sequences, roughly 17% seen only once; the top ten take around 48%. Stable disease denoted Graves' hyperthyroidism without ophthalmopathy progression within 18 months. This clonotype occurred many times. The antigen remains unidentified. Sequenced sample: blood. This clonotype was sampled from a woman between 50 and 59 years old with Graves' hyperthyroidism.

Here the CDR3 DNA reads TGTGCCAGCAGCTTAAGAGGGACTAGCGGGAGGTCCACCTACGAGCAGTACTTC. It specifies CASSLRGTSGRSTYEQYF. The chain couples TRBV7-2 to TRBJ2-7; TRBD2 agrees at 15 bases. This CDR3 has 18 residues. Looked up from germline, CDR1 is SGHTA and CDR2 is FQGNSA. With 2 bases clipped from V and 2 bases from J, the junction kept 7 bases outside the gene matches.